The present TCR beta chain was sequenced within a study of shared clonotypes between healthy human individuals. The table lists this clone with many counts. Measured with immunoSEQ multiplex PCR; TCRdb has only the in-frame clones, and not every one. Counted here are about 1.1 million clones, 60% to 85% occurring once; the ten biggest clones make up over 0.8%. The CDR3 covers 14 residues. Germline-derived CDR1 and CDR2 are LNHDA and SQIVND (reference sequence). V lost 5 bases, J lost 2 bases, and 3 bases stayed unmatched. Sequences were obtained from memory CD4+ T cells from PBMCs. Subset meaning: CD45RA-negative fraction. The chain combines TRBV19 with TRBJ1-2; 9 nucleotides line up with TRBD1. The clonotype was recovered from a man aged 18 to 30 in good health. Some clones in this sample may be carry-over from other donors' samples. The CDR3 spells CASSWDRANYGYTF. As DNA, the CDR3 is TGTGCCAGTAGTTGGGACAGGGCAAACTATGGCTACACCTTC.